The rows below give T cell receptor beta chains drawn from one sample of a study of CD8+CD57+ T cells in acquired aplastic anemia. Via MiXCR, TCRdb re-called the reads, giving one row per CDR3 protein. This table holds under 200,000 distinct CDR3 sequences, 35% to 55% found once. Sequencing used sorted CD4+, CD8+, or CD8+CD57+ T cells (not recorded which) from PBMCs. These receptors were collected from a human donor in good health. Each CDR3 is given with its conserved first and last residue. The order of the fields is D gene, clone size, CDR3 length, J gene, V gene, CDR3 DNA, CDR3 protein. A D gene is named only where the DNA matches it firmly. The size field is filled for only some rows; it gives once, few, many or a size class.

NA,NA,10,TRBJ2-1,TRBV29-1,TGCAGCGTTGATCTGGTGCGGCAGTTCTTC,CSVDLVRQFF
TRBD1,NA,16,TRBJ2-7,TRBV24-1,TGTGCCACCAGTGATTCGGGGGACAGGGGGCTCTACGAGCAGTACTTC,CATSDSGDRGLYEQYF
TRBD1,NA,14,TRBJ2-2,TRBV19,TGTGCCAGTAGGGACAGGGGAGCTACCGGGGAGCTGTTTTTT,CASRDRGATGELFF
NA,NA,14,TRBJ2-7,TRBV20-1,TGCAGTGCTAGTAGTATTCGGGGTACCTACGAGCAGTACTTC,CSASSIRGTYEQYF
NA,NA,14,TRBJ2-7,TRBV12-3/TRBV12-4,TGTGCCATCGCCGGGAGACAGGGATCCTACGAGCAGTACTTC,CAIAGRQGSYEQYF
NA,NA,11,TRBJ1-1,TRBV7-8,TGTGCCAGCATCCTGGACATCAGGGCTTTCTTT,CASILDIRAFF
TRBD2,few,16,TRBJ2-2,TRBV15,TGTGCCACCAGCAAAGGACTAGCGGGGGTCCACGGGGAGCTGTTTTTT,CATSKGLAGVHGELFF
NA,many,17,TRBJ1-5,TRBV15,TGTGCCACCAGCAACCCGGAGGGCACATGGGGCAATCAGCCCCAGCATTTT,CATSNPEGTWGNQPQHF
NA,NA,13,TRBJ2-7,TRBV20-1,TGCAGTGCTGCGGGGGCGACGGGGTACGAGCAGTACTTC,CSAAGATGYEQYF
NA,NA,16,TRBJ1-2,TRBV11-2,TGTGCCAGCAGCTTAGATCTCAGGATTGTTAACTATGGCTACACCTTC,CASSLDLRIVNYGYTF
NA,many,15,TRBJ2-7,TRBV6-1,TGTGCCAGCAGGACCAACCGGGACCCGGGCTACGAGCAGTACTTC,CASRTNRDPGYEQYF
NA,many,15,TRBJ2-5,TRBV6-1,TGTGCCAGCAGTACGGGGAGAGCCAAGCGGGAGACCCAGTACTTC,CASSTGRAKRETQYF
TRBD1,NA,13,TRBJ1-6,TRBV19,TGTGCCAGTAGGAGGACAGGGGTTTCACCCCTCCACTTT,CASRRTGVSPLHF
NA,NA,13,TRBJ2-7,TRBV7-8,TGTGCCAGCAGCTTATTCCAGGGCCACGAGCAGTACTTC,CASSLFQGHEQYF
NA,NA,14,TRBJ2-7,TRBV7-9,TGTGCCAGCAGCCTGTCATTCGATCGAGCCGGGCAGTACTTC,CASSLSFDRAGQYF
NA,NA,18,TRBJ1-1,TRBV25-1,TGTGCCAGCAGTGAATTTGGGAACAGAGGAAGGACGAACACTGAAGCTTTCTTT,CASSEFGNRGRTNTEAFF
TRBD2,NA,18,TRBJ2-1,TRBV24-1,TGTGCCACCAGTGATCCCTCCACTAGCGATCGCCCAGTCTATGAGCAGTTCTTC,CATSDPSTSDRPVYEQFF
TRBD1,many,15,TRBJ2-1,TRBV10-3,TGTGCCATCAGGGGAGACAGGGGTCTCTACAATGAGCAGTTCTTC,CAIRGDRGLYNEQFF
NA,NA,16,TRBJ2-6,TRBV11-1,TGTGCCAGCTCTTCCCCGGGGGACTCTGGGGCCAACGTCCTGACTTTC,CASSSPGDSGANVLTF
TRBD1,NA,14,TRBJ1-1,TRBV29-1,TGCAGCAGTTACGGGGACAGGGAGAACACTGAAGCTTTCTTT,CSSYGDRENTEAFF
TRBD2,NA,15,TRBJ2-7,TRBV25-1,TGTGCCAGCAGCATTACTAGCGGGAGTGAATACGAGCAGTACTTC,CASSITSGSEYEQYF
TRBD2,NA,14,TRBJ2-1,TRBV10-3,TGTGCCATCAGCGGGAGGGAAGTTGGAAATGAGCAGTTCTTC,CAISGREVGNEQFF
NA,many,12,TRBJ2-5,TRBV20-1,TGCAGTGCTAGGACTGGGAGCGAGACCCAGTACTTC,CSARTGSETQYF
NA,many,15,TRBJ1-6,TRBV20-1,TGCAGTGCTAGAAGCGGGAGCTCCTATAATTCACCCCTCCACTTT,CSARSGSSYNSPLHF
TRBD1,NA,12,TRBJ1-1,TRBV29-1,TGCAGCGCCCAGGACAGGTCTATCGTAACTTTCTTT,CSAQDRSIVTFF
NA,few,14,TRBJ1-5,TRBV5-6,TGTGCCAGCAGCTTCGCCGGATTAAATCAGCCCCAGCATTTT,CASSFAGLNQPQHF
TRBD1,NA,14,TRBJ2-5,TRBV29-1,TGCAGCGCTAGGGACAGGGGCCTTAGGGAGACCCAGTACTTC,CSARDRGLRETQYF
NA,NA,13,TRBJ2-3,TRBV15,TGTGCCACCAGCCCCGGCGACACAGATACGCAGTATTTT,CATSPGDTDTQYF
NA,many,13,TRBJ1-2,TRBV7-9,TGTGCCAGCAGCCCGACGACAGCTTATGGCTACACCTTC,CASSPTTAYGYTF
TRBD2,many,16,TRBJ2-1,TRBV24-1,TGTGCCACCAGTCCCTACGGGACTAGCGGGAGTAATGAGCAGTTCTTC,CATSPYGTSGSNEQFF
NA,many,14,TRBJ2-7,TRBV12-3/TRBV12-4,TGTGCCAGCAGTGATAGGACAGTAGCCTACGAGCAGTACTTC,CASSDRTVAYEQYF
TRBD2,NA,18,TRBJ2-5,TRBV10-1,TGCGCCAGCAGTGAGTCAGGGACTAGCGGGGGGGTAGGAGAGACCCAGTACTTC,CASSESGTSGGVGETQYF
NA,many,16,TRBJ2-7,TRBV4-1,TGCGCCAGCAGCCAGCCCTTCCTAGCCGGAGGTGGCGAGCAGTACTTC,CASSQPFLAGGGEQYF
NA,medium-sized,15,TRBJ1-6,TRBV7-2,TGTGCCAGCAGCTTAGAGGGACGGTATAATTCACCCCTCCACTTT,CASSLEGRYNSPLHF
TRBD2,NA,14,TRBJ2-7,TRBV20-1,TGCAGTGCCAAGCGATCTAGCGGGAGCTACGAGCAGTACTTC,CSAKRSSGSYEQYF
NA,NA,16,TRBJ2-2,TRBV2,TGTGCCGGTCAGCGGGGGGACAGGGGAGGAACCGGGGAGCTGTTTTTT,CAGQRGDRGGTGELFF
TRBD1,NA,15,TRBJ2-1,TRBV10-3,TGTGCCATTCTCGGGGAAGGACAGGCAAACAATGAGCAGTTCTTC,CAILGEGQANNEQFF
NA,NA,14,TRBJ2-7,TRBV5-1,TGCGCCAGCAGCTCCGGCCCGGTTTCCTACGAGCAGTACTTC,CASSSGPVSYEQYF
NA,once,13,TRBJ1-5,TRBV7-6,TGTGCCAGCAGCGCGACGGGGAATCAGCCCCAGCATTTT,CASSATGNQPQHF